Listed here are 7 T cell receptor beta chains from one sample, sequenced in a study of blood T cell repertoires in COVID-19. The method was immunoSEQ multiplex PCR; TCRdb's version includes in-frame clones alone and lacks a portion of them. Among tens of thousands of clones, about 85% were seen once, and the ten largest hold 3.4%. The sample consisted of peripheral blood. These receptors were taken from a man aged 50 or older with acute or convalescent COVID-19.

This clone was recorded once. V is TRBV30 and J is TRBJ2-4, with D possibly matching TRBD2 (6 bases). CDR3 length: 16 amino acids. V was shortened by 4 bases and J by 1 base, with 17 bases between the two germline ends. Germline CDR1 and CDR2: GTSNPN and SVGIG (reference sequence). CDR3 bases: TGTGCCTGGACAAACGGGGAGGAATGGGCCAAAAACATTCAGTACTTC. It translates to CAWTNGEEWAKNIQYF.

CDR3 sequence: CASSLGRREDEKLFF. The CDR3, as DNA: TGCGCCAGCAGCTTGGGACGTAGGGAGGATGAAAAACTGTTTTTT. V usage is TRBV5-1 and J usage is TRBJ1-4; no clear D gene. The CDR3 is 15 amino acids. V was trimmed by 0 bases and J by 6 bases, leaving 12 bases between them. Germline loops: CDR1 SGHRS, CDR2 YFSETQ.

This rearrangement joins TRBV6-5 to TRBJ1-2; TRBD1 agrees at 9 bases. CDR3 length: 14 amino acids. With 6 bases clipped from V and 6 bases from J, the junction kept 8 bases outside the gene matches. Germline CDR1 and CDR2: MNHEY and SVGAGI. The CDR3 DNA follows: TGTGCCAGCAGCAGTCCGGGACAGGGTAATGGCTACACCTTC. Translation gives CASSSPGQGNGYTF.

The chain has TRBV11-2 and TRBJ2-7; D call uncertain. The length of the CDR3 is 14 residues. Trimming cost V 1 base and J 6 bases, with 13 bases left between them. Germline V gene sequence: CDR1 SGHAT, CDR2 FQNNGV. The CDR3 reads CASSLGGSRFEQYF. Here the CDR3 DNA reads TGTGCCAGCAGCTTAGGAGGAAGTCGATTCGAGCAGTACTTC.

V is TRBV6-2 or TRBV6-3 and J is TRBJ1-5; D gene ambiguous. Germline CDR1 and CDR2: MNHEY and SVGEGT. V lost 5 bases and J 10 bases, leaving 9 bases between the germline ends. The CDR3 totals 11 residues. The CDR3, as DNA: TGTGCCAGCAGTAAACTGGGCCCCCAGCATTTT. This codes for CASSKLGPQHF.

CDR3 protein: CASSPGQSYEQYF. In DNA form, the CDR3 reads TGTGCCAGCAGCCCAGGACAGTCCTACGAGCAGTACTTC. This chain links TRBV11-2 with TRBJ2-7; D possibly corresponds to TRBD1 (6 bases). Germline V gene data show CDR1 as SGHAT and CDR2 as FQNNGV. V was trimmed by 5 bases and J by 1 base, leaving 9 bases between them. The CDR3 extends over 13 amino acids. The whole variable domain, filled in from reference TRBV11-2 and TRBJ2-7, reads EAGVAQSPRYKIIEKRQSVAFWCNPISGHATLYWYQQILGQGPKLLIQFQNNGVVDDSQLPKDRFSAERLKGVDSTLKIQPAKLEDSAVYLCASSPGQSYEQYFGPGTRLTVT.

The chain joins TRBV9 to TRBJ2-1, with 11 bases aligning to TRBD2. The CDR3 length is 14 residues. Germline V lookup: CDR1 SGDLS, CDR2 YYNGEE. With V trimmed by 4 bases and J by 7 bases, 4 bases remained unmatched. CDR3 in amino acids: CASSFWTSGNEQFF. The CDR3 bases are TGTGCCAGCAGCTTTTGGACTAGCGGGAATGAGCAGTTCTTC.